The present TCR beta chain was sequenced within a study of human T cells and chemical hapten exposure. For the study at large: Patches that contained 0.01% DPC were applied to the upper back and read at 6 days.

A single record per CDR3 protein comes from TCRdb applying MiXCR to the RACE reads. This sample yields about 250,000 distinct CDR3 sequences, of which around 7.7% are seen a single time; about 1.2% belongs to the top ten. Regarding time point: pre-sensitization, week 0. The treatment was: therapeutic diphenylcyclopropenone sensitization with weekly scalp DPC. Sequencing used whole blood, obtained in connection with sensitization to the hapten diphenylcyclopropenone (DPC). The receptor was derived from a man between 18 and 29 years old with alopecia areata. Some clones in this sample may be carry-over from other donors' samples.

The CDR3 bases are TGTGCCAGCAGTGACTCGTGGGGTACAGATACGCAGTATTTT. Translating gives CASSDSWGTDTQYF. The gene calls are TRBV6-4 and TRBJ2-3; the D is unclear. Germline CDR1 and CDR2: MRHNA and SNTAGT. The CDR3 has 14 residues. Trimming took 0 bases from V and 3 from J, leaving 7 bases between them.